This TCR beta chain was sequenced in a study of T cell repertoires in cytomegalovirus infection. Whole-study results and caveats: The study identified carriers of CMV plus the relevant HLA from cumulative public TCR beta family frequency. The ex vivo response was dominated by HLA-C-restricted CMV-specific TCR beta clonotypes.

V was pared by 1 base and J by 7 bases, with 13 bases between. There are 14 residues in the CDR3. Germline CDR1 reads MGHRA; CDR2 reads YSYEKL. Each CDR3 protein gets one entry after TCRdb re-called the reads with MiXCR. The repertoire has about 490,000 distinct CDR3 sequences, approximately 15% of them found once; the top ten carry roughly a quarter. This clonotype was recorded at least ten times. Its antigen is currently unknown. Sequenced: CD8+ T cells from PBMCs. This clonotype was sampled from a human donor in good health (CMV status not recorded). Some clones in this sample may be carry-over from other donors' samples. The chain carries TRBV4-1 and TRBJ1-1; D gene ambiguous. CDR3 protein: CASSQGRLNYEAFF. Here the CDR3 DNA reads TGCGCCAGCAGCCAAGGTAGACTTAACTATGAAGCTTTCTTT.